Listed below are T cell receptor beta chains from one sample, sequenced in a study of cytomegalovirus exposure and HLA in healthy donors. The data were produced by immunoSEQ multiplex PCR, yet TCRdb's version contains in-frame clones alone and is incomplete. The sample lists 200,000 to 250,000 clones; approximately 87% were seen once. The sample consisted of PBMCs. The receptors were sampled from a man aged 18 to 30 in good health and CMV-seronegative. Each CDR3 is given with its conserved first and last residue. The order of the fields is CDR3 protein, CDR3 DNA, CDR3 length, J gene, D gene, V gene, clone size. The D gene is left open where the match is weak. Size is omitted from some rows. Given values are once, few, many or a class for expanded clones.

CASSISGTYEQYF	TGTGCCAGCTCAATCTCAGGAACCTACGAGCAGTACTTC	13	TRBJ2-7	NA	TRBV18	NA
CSAASGTSPYEQYF	TGCAGCGCGGCATCCGGGACTAGTCCCTACGAGCAGTACTTC	14	TRBJ2-7	TRBD2	TRBV29-1	NA
CASSLEAAYEQYF	TGTGCCAGCAGCTTAGAGGCGGCTTACGAGCAGTACTTC	13	TRBJ2-7	NA	TRBV7-2	NA
CASSPGTGDVYEQYF	TGTGCCAGCTCACCCGGGACAGGGGACGTCTACGAGCAGTACTTC	15	TRBJ2-7	TRBD1	TRBV18	NA
CSVVPTAGEAFF	TGCAGCGTTGTCCCTACCGCAGGTGAAGCTTTCTTT	12	TRBJ1-1	NA	TRBV29-1	NA
CASSLVREQTQYF	TGTGCCAGCAGCTTAGTCAGGGAACAGACCCAGTACTTC	13	TRBJ2-5	NA	TRBV7-7	NA
CASSQTGGIENTGELFF	TGTGCCAGCAGCCAGACAGGGGGCATAGAGAACACCGGGGAGCTGTTTTTT	17	TRBJ2-2	TRBD1	TRBV4-2	NA
CASLTGTSGEIEQFF	TGTGCCAGTCTTACCGGGACTAGCGGGGAAATTGAGCAGTTCTTC	15	TRBJ2-1	TRBD2	TRBV7-9	once
CASSHGQGNQPQHF	TGTGCCAGCAGCCACGGGCAGGGGAATCAGCCCCAGCATTTT	14	TRBJ1-5	NA	TRBV2	NA
CASSFSPTSLEETQYF	TGTGCCAGCAGCTTTTCCCCAACTAGCTTAGAAGAGACCCAGTACTTC	16	TRBJ2-5	NA	TRBV7-9	once
CASSPGGLGGYTF	TGTGCCAGCAGCCCGGGAGGCCTAGGGGGCTACACCTTC	13	TRBJ1-2	NA	TRBV7-6	once
CASSLGHRGSQPQHF	TGTGCCAGCAGTCTAGGGCACAGGGGCAGCCAGCCCCAGCATTTT	15	TRBJ1-5	TRBD1	TRBV28	NA
CASSPSPGFSGNTIYF	TGTGCCAGCAGCCCCTCCCCAGGGTTCTCTGGAAACACCATATATTTT	16	TRBJ1-3	NA	TRBV7-2	NA
CASSLYSGGAKEQYF	TGTGCCAGCAGCTTGTATAGCGGGGGGGCTAAGGAGCAGTACTTC	15	TRBJ2-7	TRBD2	TRBV7-2	once
CASSLPGTGEVIQYF	TGTGCCAGCAGCTTACCCGGGACGGGAGAGGTCATTCAGTACTTC	15	TRBJ2-4	NA	TRBV7-9	once
CASSLTRAVLPSYEQYF	TGTGCCAGCAGCTTAACCAGGGCGGTCCTCCCCTCCTACGAGCAGTACTTC	17	TRBJ2-7	NA	TRBV11-2	NA
CASSFGGTQETQYF	TGCGCCAGCAGCTTCGGCGGGACCCAAGAGACCCAGTACTTC	14	TRBJ2-5	NA	TRBV5-1	NA
CASSLAPAGTDGEKLFF	TGTGCCAGCAGCTTAGCCCCAGCCGGGACAGACGGTGAAAAACTGTTTTTT	17	TRBJ1-4	TRBD1	TRBV7-9	NA
CASSSLGGNEQFF	TGCGCCAGCAGCTCCCTCGGGGGCAATGAGCAGTTCTTC	13	TRBJ2-1	NA	TRBV5-1	NA
CASSAGQAGGYTF	TGTGCCAGCAGCGCGGGACAGGCCGGTGGCTACACCTTC	13	TRBJ1-2	TRBD1	TRBV7-2	few
CASGLGRGDRINEKLFF	TGTGCTAGTGGTTTGGGTCGGGGGGACAGGATTAATGAAAAACTGTTTTTT	17	TRBJ1-4	TRBD1	TRBV12-5	NA
CASSQGMRDRINYGYTF	TGCGCCAGCAGCCAAGGGATGAGGGACAGGATTAACTATGGCTACACCTTC	17	TRBJ1-2	TRBD1	TRBV4-1	NA
CASSLARDREYGYTF	TGTGCCAGCAGCTTGGCCAGAGACAGGGAATATGGCTACACCTTC	15	TRBJ1-2	TRBD1	TRBV7-2	NA
CATRCGYTF	TGTGCCACCCGGTGTGGCTACACCTTC	9	TRBJ1-2	NA	TRBV6-5	NA
CASSLALSYEQYF	TGTGCCAGCAGTTTGGCCCTCTCCTACGAGCAGTACTTC	13	TRBJ2-7	NA	TRBV28	NA
CASSLLGSYGYTF	TGTGCCAGCAGTTTATTAGGGAGCTATGGCTACACCTTC	13	TRBJ1-2	NA	TRBV27	NA
CASGQNSNQPQHF	TGTGCCAGCGGGCAAAATAGCAATCAGCCCCAGCATTTT	13	TRBJ1-5	NA	TRBV10-3	NA